The clone carrying this TCR beta chain was counted many times. TCRdb recomputed calls from the RT-PCR reads with MiXCR, one row per CDR3 protein. The profile shows about 540,000 distinct CDR3 sequences, roughly 25% of them singletons. The CDR3 has 13 amino acids. Deletions cut 5 bases from V and 4 bases from J, with 11 bases between. CDR1 is SEHNR and CDR2 is FQNEAQ in the germline V gene (reference sequence). The data belong to a study of response to subunit inactivated influenza vaccine. These data are also associated with another study on T cells expressing NK-cell markers. That publication notes: Researchers built TCR beta cDNA using 5'RACE template switching with UMIs.

The V call is TRBV7-9, the J call TRBJ2-5; possibly TRBD1 or TRBD2 for D (6 bases each). The receptor comes from a man aged 45-60 years who received an inactivated influenza vaccine. Sample: CD4+ T cells sorted from PBMCs, taken less than 13 days after vaccination. This CDR3 reads CASSPRGAETQYF. The DNA for the CDR3 is TGTGCCAGCAGCCCGAGGGGGGCAGAGACCCAGTACTTC. Filled out from reference TRBV7-9 and TRBJ2-5, the complete variable domain reads DTGVSQNPRHKITKRGQNVTFRCDPISEHNRLYWYRQTLGQGPEFLTYFQNEAQLEKSRLLSDRFSAERPKGSFSTLEIQRTEQGDSAMYLCASSPRGAETQYFGPGTRLLVL.